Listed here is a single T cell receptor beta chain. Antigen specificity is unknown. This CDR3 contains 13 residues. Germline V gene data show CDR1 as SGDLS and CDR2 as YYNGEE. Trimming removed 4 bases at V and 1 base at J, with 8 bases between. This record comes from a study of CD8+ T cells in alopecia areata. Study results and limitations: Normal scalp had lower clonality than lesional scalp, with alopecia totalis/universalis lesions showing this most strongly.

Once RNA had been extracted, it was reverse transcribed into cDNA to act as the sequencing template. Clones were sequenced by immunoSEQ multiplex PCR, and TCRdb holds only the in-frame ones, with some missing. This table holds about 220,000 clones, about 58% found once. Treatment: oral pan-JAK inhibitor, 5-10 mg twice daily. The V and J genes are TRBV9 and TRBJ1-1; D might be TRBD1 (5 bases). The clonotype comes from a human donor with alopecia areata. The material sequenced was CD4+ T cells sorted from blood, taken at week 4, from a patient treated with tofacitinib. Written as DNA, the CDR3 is TGTGCCAGCAGCACGGACACGAACACTGAAGCTTTCTTT. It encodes CASSTDTNTEAFF.